One and the same sample provided the 15 T cell receptor beta chains below, sequenced in a study of molecular identifiers for immune sequencing clone quantification. TCRdb called the PCR reads again in MiXCR, with one record for every CDR3 protein. The sample holds 85,000 to 90,000 distinct CDR3 sequences, around 19% seen once. Sequenced input: naive CD8+ T cells from blood, with Jurkat cell RNA spiked in. Described subset: FACS-sorted CD8+CD4-CCR7+CD45RA+ naive T cells. These receptors originate from a human donor in good health. Some libraries in this study had Jurkat cell RNA spiked in.

This clonotype has more than one count but fewer than ten. Being one base from a much bigger clone, this may be a read error. V gene TRBV12-3 or TRBV12-4 combines with J gene TRBJ2-3; 11 bases align to TRBD2. The CDR3 has 15 amino acids. CDR3 protein: CASSLAGGFTDTRYF. The CDR3 region has the DNA TGTGCCAGCAGTCTAGCGGGAGGATTCACAGATACGCGGTATTTT.

This clonotype was seen repeatedly, ten times or more. V is TRBV19 and J is TRBJ2-3; 12 bases agree with TRBD2. The trim removed 10 bases at V and 3 bases at J, leaving 5 bases unmatched. Germline V gene sequence: CDR1 LNHDA, CDR2 SQIVND (reference sequence). The CDR3 sequence is 14 residues long. This CDR3 reads CATQTSGSTDTQYF. The CDR3 nucleotides read TGTGCCACTCAGACTAGCGGGAGTACAGATACGCAGTATTTT.

Many counts were recorded for this clonotype. The gene calls are TRBV28 and TRBJ2-7; perhaps TRBD2 as D (6 bases). V lost 5 bases, J lost 6 bases, and 17 bases lay in between. The CDR3 contains 14 residues. The germline V gene encodes CDR1 MDHEN and CDR2 SYDVKM. This CDR3 is CASSPGLGVAEQYF. For the CDR3, the DNA is TGTGCCAGCAGTCCGGGACTCGGTGTGGCCGAGCAGTACTTC.

This clonotype was recorded many times. The chain joins TRBV2 to TRBJ2-5; D remains unclear. Germline CDR1 and CDR2: SNHLY and FYNNEI. Deletions cut 10 bases from V and 4 bases from J, with 16 bases between. The CDR3 consists of 13 residues. The CDR3 DNA is TGTGCCATCCTTGTCACCCCCGGAGAGACCCAGTACTTC. It translates to CAILVTPGETQYF.

This clonotype has a count of ten or more. The chain uses TRBV30 and TRBJ2-1; tentative D call: TRBD2 (6 bases). This CDR3 contains 12 residues. V lost 8 bases and J lost 7, with 15 bases in between. Germline values: CDR1 GTSNPN, CDR2 SVGIG (reference sequence). CDR3 sequence reads: CAGGSLHNEQFF. The CDR3 DNA reads TGTGCCGGAGGGTCACTACATAATGAGCAGTTCTTC.

This clonotype was counted ten times or more. The V and J genes are TRBV10-1 and TRBJ2-3; D is ambiguous. The germline V and J ends were trimmed by 6 bases and 1 base, with 14 bases remaining between them. CDR3 length equals 15 residues. Germline V CDR1 and CDR2: WNHNN, SYGVQD (reference sequence). Written as DNA, the CDR3 is TGCGCCAGCAGCCCCAGGCGGCATGGCACAGATACGCAGTATTTT. Encoded protein: CASSPRRHGTDTQYF.

In regard to this clonotype: Germline and junction disagree at one end, which may indicate a read error. V usage is TRBV13 and J usage is TRBJ2-1; 13 bases align to TRBD2. The germline V gene has CDR1 PRHDT and CDR2 FYEKMQ (reference sequence). CDR3 length equals 15 residues. CDR3 nucleotide sequence: TGTGCCAGCAGCCCTGGACTAGCGGGGGACAATGGGCAGTTCTTC. Its translation: CASSPGLAGDNGQFF.

This clonotype has ten or more counts. This chain connects TRBV7-6 to TRBJ2-6; D uncertain. Germline assignment: CDR1 SGHVS and CDR2 FNYEAQ. The CDR3 length is 14 residues. V gave up 4 bases and J gave up 1 base, with 5 bases separating them. The CDR3, as DNA: TGTGCCAGCAGCTCAAGGTCTGGGGCCAACGTCCTGACTTTC. Translated, it gives CASSSRSGANVLTF.

This clonotype showed up many times. This sequence joins TRBV27 and TRBJ2-7; D is tentatively TRBD1 or TRBD2 (6 bases each). This CDR3 is 15 amino acids long. V was cut by 2 bases and J by 4 bases, with 15 bases left in between. The germline V gene has CDR1 MNHEY and CDR2 SMNVEV (reference sequence). The CDR3 region has the DNA TGTGCCAGCAGTTTAGGCCCGGGGGCGGATTACGAGCAGTACTTC. Residues: CASSLGPGADYEQYF.

This clonotype came up many times. V gene TRBV2 combines with J gene TRBJ1-2; TRBD1 matches 8 bases. CDR1 SNHLY and CDR2 FYNNEI come from the germline V gene. The CDR3 sequence is 15 residues long. The trim removed 7 bases at V and 3 bases at J, leaving 10 bases unmatched. CDR3 loop: CASTLGQGMDYGYTF. The CDR3 bases are TGTGCCAGCACCCTCGGACAGGGAATGGACTATGGCTACACCTTC. The full variable domain, with the rest looked up from reference TRBV2 and TRBJ1-2, is EPEVTQTPSHQVTQMGQEVILRCVPISNHLYFYWYRQILGQKVEFLVSFYNNEISEKSEIFDDQFSVERPDGSNFTLKIRSTKLEDSAMYFCASTLGQGMDYGYTFGSGTRLTVV.

In its sample, this clonotype was seen many times. The V and J genes are TRBV7-3 and TRBJ2-2; 15 nucleotides line up with TRBD2. CDR1 and CDR2 (germline): SGHTA, FQGTGA. The CDR3 has 16 residues. The V gene end was trimmed by 4 bases and the J gene end by 10 bases; junction bases not matched to a gene: 7. This CDR3 reads CASSWGLAGGREELFF. The DNA for the CDR3 is TGTGCCAGCAGCTGGGGACTAGCGGGAGGAAGAGAGGAGCTGTTTTTT.

This clonotype occurred many times. The rearrangement uses TRBV9 and TRBJ2-3; tentative D call: TRBD1 (6 bases). Germline V CDR1 and CDR2: SGDLS, YYNGEE. V was shortened by 7 bases and J by 3 bases, with 12 bases between the two germline ends. CDR3 length: 13 amino acids. For the CDR3, the DNA is TGTGCCAGCGAAGACAGGAGGACAGATACGCAGTATTTT. Its translation: CASEDRRTDTQYF.

The table lists this clonotype with many counts. The rearrangement links TRBV6-5 to TRBJ1-1; TRBD1 might be the D (5 bases). The V end was cut by 0 bases, the J end by 8 bases, with 10 bases between. Germline V gives CDR1 MNHEY, CDR2 SVGAGI. The CDR3 totals 13 residues. The CDR3 DNA follows: TGTGCCAGCAGTTACTCATCAGGGTCCGAAGCTTTCTTT. This translates into CASSYSSGSEAFF.

This clonotype has ten or more counts. The chain combines TRBV19 with TRBJ2-3; TRBD2 agrees at 9 bases. Unmatched junction bases numbered 11, after V lost 10 bases and J lost 3 bases. From germline, CDR1 is LNHDA and CDR2 SQIVND (reference sequence). The CDR3 is 15 residues long. CDR3 sequence reads: CATSPGRGGTDTQYF. The CDR3 DNA is TGTGCCACCTCTCCGGGGCGGGGGGGAACAGATACGCAGTATTTT.

This clonotype was picked up many times. The chain couples TRBV6-5 to TRBJ1-1, with TRBD1 as a possible D gene (6 bases). The germline V and J ends were trimmed by 1 base and 1 base, with 28 bases remaining between them. The CDR3 totals 21 residues. Per germline, CDR1 MNHEY and CDR2 SVGAGI. The CDR3 DNA reads TGTGCCAGCAGTTACTTACCACCAAACCCCGGGACTAGGGGGAAGAACACTGAAGCTTTCTTT. It specifies CASSYLPPNPGTRGKNTEAFF.